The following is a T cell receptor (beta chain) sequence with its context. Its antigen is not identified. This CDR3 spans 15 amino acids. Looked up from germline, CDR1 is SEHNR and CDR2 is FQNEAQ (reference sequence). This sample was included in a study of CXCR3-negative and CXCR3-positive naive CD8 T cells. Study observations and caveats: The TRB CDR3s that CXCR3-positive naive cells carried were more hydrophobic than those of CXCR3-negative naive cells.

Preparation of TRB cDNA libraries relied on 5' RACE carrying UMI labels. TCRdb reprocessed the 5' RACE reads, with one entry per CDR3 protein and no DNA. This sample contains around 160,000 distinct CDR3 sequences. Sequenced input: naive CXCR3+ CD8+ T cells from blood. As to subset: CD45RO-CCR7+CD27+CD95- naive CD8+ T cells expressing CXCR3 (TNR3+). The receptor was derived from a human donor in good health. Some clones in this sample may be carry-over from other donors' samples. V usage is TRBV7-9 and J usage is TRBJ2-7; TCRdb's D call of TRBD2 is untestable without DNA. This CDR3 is CASSHKAGGPYEQYF. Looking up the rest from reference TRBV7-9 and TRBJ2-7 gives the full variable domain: DTGVSQNPRHKITKRGQNVTFRCDPISEHNRLYWYRQTLGQGPEFLTYFQNEAQLEKSRLLSDRFSAERPKGSFSTLEIQRTEQGDSAMYLCASSHKAGGPYEQYFGPGTRLTVT.